The entry that follows covers one TCR beta chain sequence. This sample was taken from a study of shared clonotypes between healthy human individuals. The deep-level immunoSEQ assay was used. Method: immunoSEQ multiplex PCR; TCRdb's copy keeps in-frame clones and lacks some. The repertoire includes about 2 million clones, about 95% of them detected once, and around 1.1% sits in the top ten. CD45RO-negative, CCR7-selected cells formed the naive CD8 fraction, which excluded terminally differentiated effector memory CD45RA+ cells. The CDR3 runs 14 residues. Germline V lookup: CDR1 SGDLS, CDR2 YYNGEE. The V gene lost 4 bases and the J gene lost 5 bases, with 16 bases spanning the gap.

The sample taken for sequencing was naive CD8+ T cells sorted from blood. The origin of this receptor is a man aged 18 to 35 in good health. The chain employs TRBV9 and TRBJ2-7; D remains unclear. This CDR3 is CASSMGDGRDEQYF. The CDR3, as DNA: TGTGCCAGCAGCATGGGCGACGGTCGGGACGAGCAGTACTTC.